Included here is one T cell receptor beta chain sequence, with context. The record originates from a study of technical replicates of blood from several donors. The V end lost 5 bases, the J end lost 7 bases, and 11 bases lay between the germline ends. Germline CDR1 reads MGHDK; CDR2 reads SYGVNS. This CDR3 comprises 13 residues. The table came from immunoSEQ multiplex PCR; TCRdb's copy has only in-frame clones and leaves some out. The sample lists about 70,000 clones, 94% occurring once. The origin of this receptor is a human donor in good health. The chain combines TRBV25-1 with TRBJ2-2; possibly TRBD2 for D (5 bases). Sequenced input: T cells isolated from PBMCs. This CDR3 is CASSLGLGGELFF. CDR3 DNA sequence: TGTGCCAGCAGTCTAGGACTTGGCGGGGAGCTGTTTTTT.